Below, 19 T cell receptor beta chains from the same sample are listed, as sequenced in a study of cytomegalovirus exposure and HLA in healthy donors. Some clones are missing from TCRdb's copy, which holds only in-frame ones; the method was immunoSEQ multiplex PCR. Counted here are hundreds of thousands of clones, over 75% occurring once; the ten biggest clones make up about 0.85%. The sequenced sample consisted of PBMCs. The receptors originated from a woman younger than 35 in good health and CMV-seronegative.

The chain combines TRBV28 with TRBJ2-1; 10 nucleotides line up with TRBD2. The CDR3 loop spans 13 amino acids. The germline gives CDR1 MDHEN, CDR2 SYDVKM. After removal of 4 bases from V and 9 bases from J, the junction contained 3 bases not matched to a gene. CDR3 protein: CASSYGLAAEQFF. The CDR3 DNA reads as TGTGCCAGCAGTTACGGACTAGCGGCTGAGCAGTTCTTC.

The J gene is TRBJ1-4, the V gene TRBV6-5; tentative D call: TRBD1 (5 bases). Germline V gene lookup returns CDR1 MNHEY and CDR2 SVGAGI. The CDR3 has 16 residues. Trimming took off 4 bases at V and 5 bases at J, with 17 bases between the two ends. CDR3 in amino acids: CASSSGGGRWNEKLFF. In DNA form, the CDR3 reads TGTGCCAGCAGTTCTGGGGGGGGAAGGTGGAATGAAAAACTGTTTTTT.

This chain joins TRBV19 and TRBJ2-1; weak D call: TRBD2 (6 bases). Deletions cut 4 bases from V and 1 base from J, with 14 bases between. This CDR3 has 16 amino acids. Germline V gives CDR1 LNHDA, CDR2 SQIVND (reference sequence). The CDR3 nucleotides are TGTGCCAGTAGTAGGAGGACTACCAGATCCTACAATGAGCAGTTCTTC. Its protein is CASSRRTTRSYNEQFF.

The CDR3 coding sequence is TGTGCCAGCAGTAGTTTGATGCGTGGTCGGAGGGGTGAGACCCAGTACTTC. Its protein product is CASSSLMRGRRGETQYF. V usage is TRBV27 and J usage is TRBJ2-5; tentatively, D is TRBD2 (6 bases). V was clipped by 5 bases and J by 5 bases, with 24 bases between them. This CDR3 region has 17 residues. Germline CDR1 MNHEY, CDR2 SMNVEV (reference sequence).

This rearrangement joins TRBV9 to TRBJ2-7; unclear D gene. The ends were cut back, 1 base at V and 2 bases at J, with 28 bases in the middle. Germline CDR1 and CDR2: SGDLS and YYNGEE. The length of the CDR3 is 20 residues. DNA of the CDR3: TGTGCCAGCAGCGTACAGACCCTGTGGGTGGCCGTCAAACTAACCTACGAGCAGTACTTC. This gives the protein CASSVQTLWVAVKLTYEQYF.

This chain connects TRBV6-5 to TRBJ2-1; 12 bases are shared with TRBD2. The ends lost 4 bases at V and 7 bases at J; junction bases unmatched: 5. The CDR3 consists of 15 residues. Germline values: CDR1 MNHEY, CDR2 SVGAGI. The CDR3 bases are TGTGCCAGCAGTTCGACTAGCGGGAGTCGGAATGAGCAGTTCTTC. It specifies CASSSTSGSRNEQFF.

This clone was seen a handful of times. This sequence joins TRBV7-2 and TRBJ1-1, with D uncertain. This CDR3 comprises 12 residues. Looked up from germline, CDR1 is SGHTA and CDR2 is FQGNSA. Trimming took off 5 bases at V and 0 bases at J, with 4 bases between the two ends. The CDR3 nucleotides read TGTGCCAGCAGCCCAGTGAACACTGAAGCTTTCTTT. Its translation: CASSPVNTEAFF.

This CDR3 is CASSPLGGGEQPQHF. CDR3 DNA: TGCGCCAGCAGCCCTCTCGGGGGGGGCGAACAGCCCCAGCATTTT. This sequence joins TRBV5-1 and TRBJ1-5; possible D gene TRBD1, 6 bases. Germline V gives CDR1 SGHRS, CDR2 YFSETQ. The V gene lost 4 bases and the J gene lost 7 bases, with 18 bases spanning the gap. CDR3 length: 15 amino acids.

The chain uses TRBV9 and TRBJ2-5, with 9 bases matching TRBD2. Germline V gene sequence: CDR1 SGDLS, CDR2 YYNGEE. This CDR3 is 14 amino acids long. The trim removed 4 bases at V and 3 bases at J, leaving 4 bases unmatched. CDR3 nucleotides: TGTGCCAGCAGCCCACGACTAGCGGAAGAGACCCAGTACTTC. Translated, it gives CASSPRLAEETQYF. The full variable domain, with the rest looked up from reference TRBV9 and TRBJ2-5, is DSGVTQTPKHLITATGQRVTLRCSPRSGDLSVYWYQQSLDQGLQFLIQYYNGEERAKGNILERFSAQQFPDLHSELNLSSLELGDSALYFCASSPRLAEETQYFGPGTRLLVL.

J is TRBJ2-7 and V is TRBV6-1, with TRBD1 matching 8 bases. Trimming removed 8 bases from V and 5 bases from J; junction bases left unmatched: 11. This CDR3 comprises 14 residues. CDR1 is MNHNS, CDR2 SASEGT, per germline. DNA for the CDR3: TGTGCCAGCTCTAGGGACAGGTCGATCAACGAGCAGTACTTC. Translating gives CASSRDRSINEQYF.

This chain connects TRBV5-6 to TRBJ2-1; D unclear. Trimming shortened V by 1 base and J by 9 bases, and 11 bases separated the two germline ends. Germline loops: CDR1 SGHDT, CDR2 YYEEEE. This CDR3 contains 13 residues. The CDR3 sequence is CASSLTPAGEQFF. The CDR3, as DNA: TGTGCCAGCAGCTTGACGCCAGCAGGTGAGCAGTTCTTC.

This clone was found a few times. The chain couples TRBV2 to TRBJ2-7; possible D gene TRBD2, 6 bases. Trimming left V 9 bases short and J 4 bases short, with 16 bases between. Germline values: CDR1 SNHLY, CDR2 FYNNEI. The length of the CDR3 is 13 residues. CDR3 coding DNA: TGTGCCAGGGGACTCGGGTCGGGGTACGAGCAGTACTTC. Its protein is CARGLGSGYEQYF.

CDR3 protein: CASSSGTSGRSGKFF. In DNA form, the CDR3 reads TGCGCCAGCAGCTCCGGGACTAGCGGGAGGTCTGGAAAGTTCTTC. J is TRBJ2-1 and V is TRBV5-1, with 15 bases lining up with TRBD2. With 3 bases clipped from V and 14 bases from J, the junction kept 9 bases outside the gene matches. The CDR3 has 15 residues. Germline-derived CDR1 and CDR2 are SGHRS and YFSETQ.

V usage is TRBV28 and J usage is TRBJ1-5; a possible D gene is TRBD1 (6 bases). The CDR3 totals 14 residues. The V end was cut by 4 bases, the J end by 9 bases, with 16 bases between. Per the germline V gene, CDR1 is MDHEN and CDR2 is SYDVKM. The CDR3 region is CASSSRGPSLPQHF. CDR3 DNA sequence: TGTGCCAGCAGTTCCAGGGGCCCTTCTCTGCCCCAGCATTTT.

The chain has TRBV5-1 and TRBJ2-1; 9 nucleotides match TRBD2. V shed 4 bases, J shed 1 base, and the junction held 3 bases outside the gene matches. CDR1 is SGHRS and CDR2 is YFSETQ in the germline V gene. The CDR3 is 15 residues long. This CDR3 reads CASSVAGVSYNEQFF. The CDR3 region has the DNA TGCGCCAGCAGCGTAGCGGGAGTTTCCTACAATGAGCAGTTCTTC. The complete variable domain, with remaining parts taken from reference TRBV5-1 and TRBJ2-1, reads KAGVTQTPRYLIKTRGQQVTLSCSPISGHRSVSWYQQTPGQGLQFLFEYFSETQRNKGNFPGRFSGRQFSNSRSEMNVSTLELGDSALYLCASSVAGVSYNEQFFGPGTRLTVL.

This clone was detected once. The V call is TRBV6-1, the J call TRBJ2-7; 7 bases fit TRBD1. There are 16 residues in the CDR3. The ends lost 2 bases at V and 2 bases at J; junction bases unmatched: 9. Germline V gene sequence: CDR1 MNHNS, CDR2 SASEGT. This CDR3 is CASSERGQASPYEQYF. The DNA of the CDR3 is TGTGCCAGCAGTGAAAGGGGGCAGGCGTCTCCCTACGAGCAGTACTTC.

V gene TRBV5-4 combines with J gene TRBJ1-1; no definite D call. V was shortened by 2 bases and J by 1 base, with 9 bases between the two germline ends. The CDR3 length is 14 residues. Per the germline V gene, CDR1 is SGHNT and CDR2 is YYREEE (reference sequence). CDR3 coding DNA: TGTGCCAGCAGCTTCTCTTTATGGAACACTGAAGCTTTCTTT. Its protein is CASSFSLWNTEAFF.

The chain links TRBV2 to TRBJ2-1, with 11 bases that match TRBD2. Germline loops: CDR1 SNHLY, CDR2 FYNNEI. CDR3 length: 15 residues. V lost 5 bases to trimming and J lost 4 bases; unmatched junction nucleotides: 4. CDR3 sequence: CASSYGTSGYNEQFF. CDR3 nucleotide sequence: TGTGCCAGCAGTTACGGGACTAGCGGATACAATGAGCAGTTCTTC.

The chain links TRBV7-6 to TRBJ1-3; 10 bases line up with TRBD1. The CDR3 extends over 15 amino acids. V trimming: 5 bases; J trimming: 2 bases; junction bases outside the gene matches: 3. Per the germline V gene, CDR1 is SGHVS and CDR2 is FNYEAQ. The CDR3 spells CASSLGQGAGNTIYF. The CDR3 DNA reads TGTGCCAGCAGCCTTGGACAGGGGGCTGGAAACACCATATATTTT.